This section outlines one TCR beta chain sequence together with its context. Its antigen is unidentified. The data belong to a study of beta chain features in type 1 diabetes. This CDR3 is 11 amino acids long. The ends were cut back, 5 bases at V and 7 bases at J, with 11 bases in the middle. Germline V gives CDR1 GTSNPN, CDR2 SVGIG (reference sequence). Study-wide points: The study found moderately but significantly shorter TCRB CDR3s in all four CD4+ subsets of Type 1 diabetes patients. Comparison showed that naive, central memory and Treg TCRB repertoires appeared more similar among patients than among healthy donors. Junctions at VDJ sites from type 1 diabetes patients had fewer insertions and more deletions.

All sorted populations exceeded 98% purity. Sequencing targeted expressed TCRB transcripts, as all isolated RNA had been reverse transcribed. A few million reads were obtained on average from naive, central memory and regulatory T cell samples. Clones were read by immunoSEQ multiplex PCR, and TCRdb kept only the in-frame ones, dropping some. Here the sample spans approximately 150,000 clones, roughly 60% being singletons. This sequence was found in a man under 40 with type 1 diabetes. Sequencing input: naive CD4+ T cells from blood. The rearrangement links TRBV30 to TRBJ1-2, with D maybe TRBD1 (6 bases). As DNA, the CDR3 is TGTGCCTGGGAACAGGGTACTGGCTACACCTTC. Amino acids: CAWEQGTGYTF.